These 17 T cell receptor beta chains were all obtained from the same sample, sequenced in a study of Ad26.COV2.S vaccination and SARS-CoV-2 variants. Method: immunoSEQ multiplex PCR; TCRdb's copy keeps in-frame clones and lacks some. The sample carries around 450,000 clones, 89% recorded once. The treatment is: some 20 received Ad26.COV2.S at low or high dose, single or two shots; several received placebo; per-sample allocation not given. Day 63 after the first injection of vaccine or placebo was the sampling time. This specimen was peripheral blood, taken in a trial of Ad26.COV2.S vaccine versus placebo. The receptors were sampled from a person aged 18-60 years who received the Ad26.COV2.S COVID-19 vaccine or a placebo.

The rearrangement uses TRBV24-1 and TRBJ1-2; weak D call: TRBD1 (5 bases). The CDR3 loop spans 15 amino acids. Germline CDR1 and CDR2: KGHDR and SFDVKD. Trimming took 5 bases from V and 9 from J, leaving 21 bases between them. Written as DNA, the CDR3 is TGTGCCACCAGTGGATCGGGGACCGACCCTGGTCGCTACACCTTC. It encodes CATSGSGTDPGRYTF.

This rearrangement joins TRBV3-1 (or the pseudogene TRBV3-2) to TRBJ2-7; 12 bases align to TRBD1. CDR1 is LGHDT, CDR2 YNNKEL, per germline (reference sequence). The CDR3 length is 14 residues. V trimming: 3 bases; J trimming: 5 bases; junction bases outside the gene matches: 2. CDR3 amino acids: CASSQGQGAHEQYF. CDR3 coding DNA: TGTGCCAGCAGCCAGGGACAGGGGGCTCACGAGCAGTACTTC.

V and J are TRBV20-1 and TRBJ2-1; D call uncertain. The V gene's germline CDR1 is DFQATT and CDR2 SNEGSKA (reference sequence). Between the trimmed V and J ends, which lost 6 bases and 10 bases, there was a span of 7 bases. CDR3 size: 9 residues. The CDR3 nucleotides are TGCAGTGCCAAAAGGGAGCAGTTCTTC. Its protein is CSAKREQFF.

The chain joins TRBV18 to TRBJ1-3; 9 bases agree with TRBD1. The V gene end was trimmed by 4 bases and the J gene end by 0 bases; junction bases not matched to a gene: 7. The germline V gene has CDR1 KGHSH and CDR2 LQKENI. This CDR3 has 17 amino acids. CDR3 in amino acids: CASSQTSQGASGNTIYF. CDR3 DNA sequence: TGTGCCAGCTCACAAACCTCACAGGGGGCCTCTGGAAACACCATATATTTT.

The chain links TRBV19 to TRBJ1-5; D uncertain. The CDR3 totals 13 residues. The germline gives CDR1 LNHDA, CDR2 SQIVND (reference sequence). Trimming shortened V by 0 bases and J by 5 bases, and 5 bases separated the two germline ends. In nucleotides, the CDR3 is TGTGCCAGTAGTATAGACGGATATCAGCCCCAGCATTTT. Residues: CASSIDGYQPQHF.

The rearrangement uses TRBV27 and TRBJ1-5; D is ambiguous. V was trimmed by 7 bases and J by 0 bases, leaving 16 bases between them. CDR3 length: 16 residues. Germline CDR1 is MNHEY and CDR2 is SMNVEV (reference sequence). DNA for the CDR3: TGTGCCAGCAAAGGGTTTACTGGGGATAGCAATCAGCCCCAGCATTTT. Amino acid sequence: CASKGFTGDSNQPQHF.

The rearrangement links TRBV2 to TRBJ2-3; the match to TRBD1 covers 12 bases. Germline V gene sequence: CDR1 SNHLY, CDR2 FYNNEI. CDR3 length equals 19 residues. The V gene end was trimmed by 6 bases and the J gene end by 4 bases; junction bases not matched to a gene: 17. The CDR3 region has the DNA TGTGCCAGCAGGTACCCGGGTCTTGGGGGGACAGGGGGCCCAGATACGCAGTATTTT. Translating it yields CASRYPGLGGTGGPDTQYF.

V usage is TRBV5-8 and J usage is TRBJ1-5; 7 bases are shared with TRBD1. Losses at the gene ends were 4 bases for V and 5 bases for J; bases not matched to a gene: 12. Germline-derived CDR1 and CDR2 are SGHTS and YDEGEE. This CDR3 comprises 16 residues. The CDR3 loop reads CASSPRGRGRDQPQHF. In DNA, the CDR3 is TGTGCCAGCAGCCCCAGGGGGAGAGGACGGGATCAGCCCCAGCATTTT. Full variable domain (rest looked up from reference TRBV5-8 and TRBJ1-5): EAGVTQSPTHLIKTRGQQATLRCSPISGHTSVYWYQQALGLGLQFLLWYDEGEERNRGNFPPRFSGRQFPNYSSELNVNALELEDSALYLCASSPRGRGRDQPQHFGDGTRLSIL.

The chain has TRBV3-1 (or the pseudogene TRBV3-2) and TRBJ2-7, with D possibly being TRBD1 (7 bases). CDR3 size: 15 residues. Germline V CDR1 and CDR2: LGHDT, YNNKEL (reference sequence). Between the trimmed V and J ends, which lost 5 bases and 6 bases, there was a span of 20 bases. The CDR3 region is CASSNGGPQGGEQYV. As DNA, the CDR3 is TGTGCCAGCAGCAACGGAGGTCCTCAGGGGGGCGAGCAGTACGTC.

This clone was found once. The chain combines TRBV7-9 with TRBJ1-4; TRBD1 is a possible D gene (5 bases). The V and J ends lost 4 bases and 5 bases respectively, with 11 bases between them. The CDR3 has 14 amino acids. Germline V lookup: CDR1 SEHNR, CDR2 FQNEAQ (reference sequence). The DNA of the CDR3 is TGTGCCAGCAGCTCACGCAGGGCCAATGAAAAACTGTTTTTT. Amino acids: CASSSRRANEKLFF.

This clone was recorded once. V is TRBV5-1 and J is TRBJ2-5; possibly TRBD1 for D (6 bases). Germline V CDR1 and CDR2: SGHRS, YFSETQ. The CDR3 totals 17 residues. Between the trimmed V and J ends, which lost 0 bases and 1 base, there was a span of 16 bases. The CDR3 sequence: CASSLVGSARGQETQYF. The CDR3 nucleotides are TGCGCCAGCAGCTTGGTGGGGTCAGCCAGGGGCCAAGAGACCCAGTACTTC.

The CDR3 sequence is CASSYPTSGRRSEQFF. DNA for the CDR3: TGTGCCAGCAGTTACCCGACTAGCGGGAGACGGAGTGAGCAGTTCTTC. J is TRBJ2-1 and V is TRBV6-6; 12 bases match TRBD2. Germline V gene sequence: CDR1 MNHNY, CDR2 SVGAGI (reference sequence). The CDR3 has 16 amino acids. V trimming: 2 bases; J trimming: 9 bases; junction bases outside the gene matches: 8.

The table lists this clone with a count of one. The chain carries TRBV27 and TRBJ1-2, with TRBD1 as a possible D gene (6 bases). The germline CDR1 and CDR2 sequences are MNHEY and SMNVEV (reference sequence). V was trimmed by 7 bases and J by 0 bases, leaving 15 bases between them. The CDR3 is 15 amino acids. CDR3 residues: CASKWDIRANYGYTF. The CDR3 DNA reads TGTGCCAGCAAATGGGACATCCGAGCTAACTATGGCTACACCTTC.

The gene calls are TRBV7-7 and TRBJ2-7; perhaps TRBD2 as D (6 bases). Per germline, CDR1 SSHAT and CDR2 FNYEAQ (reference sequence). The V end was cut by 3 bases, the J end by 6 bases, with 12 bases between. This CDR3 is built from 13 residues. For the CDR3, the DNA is TGTGCCAGCAGCTTTAGTGGGGGAGGCGAGCAGTACTTC. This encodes CASSFSGGGEQYF. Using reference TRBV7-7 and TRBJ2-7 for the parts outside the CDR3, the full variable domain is GAGVSQSPRYKVTKRGQDVTLRCDPISSHATLYWYQQALGQGPEFLTYFNYEAQPDKSGLPSDRFSAERPEGSISTLTIQRTEQRDSAMYRCASSFSGGGEQYFGPGTRLTVT.

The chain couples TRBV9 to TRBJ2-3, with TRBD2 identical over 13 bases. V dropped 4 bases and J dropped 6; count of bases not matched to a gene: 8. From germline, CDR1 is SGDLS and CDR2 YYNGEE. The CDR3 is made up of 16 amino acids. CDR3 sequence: CASSNGLAGAGDTQYF. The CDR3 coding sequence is TGTGCCAGCAGCAACGGACTAGCGGGGGCGGGGGATACGCAGTATTTT.

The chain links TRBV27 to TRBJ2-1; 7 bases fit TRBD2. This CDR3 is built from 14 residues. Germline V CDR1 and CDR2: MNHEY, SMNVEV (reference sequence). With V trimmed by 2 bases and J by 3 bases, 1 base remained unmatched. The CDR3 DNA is TGTGCCAGCAGTTTAGCGGGAGTCTACAATGAGCAGTTCTTC. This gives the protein CASSLAGVYNEQFF.

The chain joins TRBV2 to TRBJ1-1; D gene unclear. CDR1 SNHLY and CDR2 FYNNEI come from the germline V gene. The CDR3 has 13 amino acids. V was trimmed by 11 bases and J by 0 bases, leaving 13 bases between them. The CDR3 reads CALWEFMNTEAFF. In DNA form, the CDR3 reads TGTGCCCTTTGGGAATTCATGAACACTGAAGCTTTCTTT.